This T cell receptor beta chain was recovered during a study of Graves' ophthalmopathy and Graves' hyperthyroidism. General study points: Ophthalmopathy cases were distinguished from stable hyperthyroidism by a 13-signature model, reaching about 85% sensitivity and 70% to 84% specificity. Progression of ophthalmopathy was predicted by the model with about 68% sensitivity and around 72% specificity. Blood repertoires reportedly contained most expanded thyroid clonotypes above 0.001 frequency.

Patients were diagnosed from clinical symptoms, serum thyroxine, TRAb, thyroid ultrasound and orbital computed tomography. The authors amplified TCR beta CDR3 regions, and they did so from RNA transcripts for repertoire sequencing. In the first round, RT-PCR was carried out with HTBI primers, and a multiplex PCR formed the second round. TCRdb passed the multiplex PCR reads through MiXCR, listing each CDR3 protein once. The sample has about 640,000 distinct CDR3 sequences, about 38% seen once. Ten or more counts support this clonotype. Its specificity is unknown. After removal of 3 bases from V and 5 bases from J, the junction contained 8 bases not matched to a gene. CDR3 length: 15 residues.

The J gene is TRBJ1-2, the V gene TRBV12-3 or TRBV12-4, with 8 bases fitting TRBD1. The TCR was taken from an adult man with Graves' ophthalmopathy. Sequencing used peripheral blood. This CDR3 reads CASSFNRGIGYGYTF. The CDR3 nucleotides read TGTGCCAGCAGTTTCAACAGGGGGATTGGTTATGGCTACACCTTC.